A selection of T cell receptor beta chains follows, all from one sample in a study of human T cells and chemical hapten exposure. TCRdb itself ran the RACE reads through MiXCR, one entry per CDR3 protein. The table has about 340,000 distinct CDR3 sequences, 6% to 8.5% seen once. The specimen comprised whole blood, sampled in connection with sensitization to the hapten diphenylcyclopropenone (DPC). The source of these receptors is a young woman with alopecia areata. Some clones in this sample may be carry-over from other donors' samples. CDR3s leave out the opening cysteine and the closing phenylalanine or tryptophan. The order of the fields is V gene, J gene, CDR3 protein.

V gene: TRBV3-1
J gene: TRBJ2-2
CDR3 protein: ATKKGRVNTGELF

V gene: TRBV14
J gene: TRBJ1-2
CDR3 protein: ASTGEGQGFYGYT

V gene: TRBV6-5
J gene: TRBJ1-4
CDR3 protein: ASSYGPGIPEKLF

V gene: TRBV10-3
J gene: TRBJ2-3
CDR3 protein: AIRQTSGGGTDTQY

V gene: TRBV6-5
J gene: TRBJ2-3
CDR3 protein: ASSLAGGGDTQY

V gene: TRBV20-1
J gene: TRBJ2-3
CDR3 protein: SARVRGLADTDTQY

V gene: TRBV12-3/TRBV12-4
J gene: TRBJ1-2
CDR3 protein: ASSLGAGFEYGYT

V gene: TRBV3-1
J gene: TRBJ1-1
CDR3 protein: ASSQAIVMNTEAF

V gene: TRBV18
J gene: TRBJ1-5
CDR3 protein: ASSPYNQPQH

V gene: TRBV7-2
J gene: TRBJ2-7
CDR3 protein: ASSSGHPYEQY

V gene: TRBV4-2
J gene: TRBJ2-1
CDR3 protein: ASSQIVAGFNNEQF

V gene: TRBV6-6
J gene: TRBJ1-6
CDR3 protein: ASSYPGQYNSPLH

V gene: TRBV29-1
J gene: TRBJ2-3
CDR3 protein: SAETSGETDTQY

V gene: TRBV29-1
J gene: TRBJ2-3
CDR3 protein: SSVGGAGDTQY

V gene: TRBV29-1
J gene: TRBJ2-5
CDR3 protein: SVSGGNQETQY

V gene: TRBV7-9
J gene: TRBJ1-1
CDR3 protein: ASSLAQGRTEAF

V gene: TRBV12-3/TRBV12-4
J gene: TRBJ1-5
CDR3 protein: ASSGDRGYGDQPQH

V gene: TRBV28
J gene: TRBJ1-4
CDR3 protein: ASSFAQDRGGEKLF

V gene: TRBV7-4
J gene: TRBJ1-5
CDR3 protein: ASSFQGLPYQPQH

V gene: TRBV18
J gene: TRBJ2-7
CDR3 protein: ASSPPGQDPYEQY